This T cell receptor (beta chain) was sequenced in a study of control samples from healthy donors and cancer patients. The assay was immunoSEQ multiplex PCR, and TCRdb's table has in-frame clones only and misses some. The sample has roughly 55,000 clones; around 95% are singletons. The CDR3 runs to 13 residues. The germline CDR1 and CDR2 sequences are SGHNT and YYREEE (reference sequence). Deletions cut 4 bases from V and 5 bases from J, with 11 bases between. The receptor was isolated from a woman under 30 in good health. Sequenced material: blood. This chain joins TRBV5-4 and TRBJ2-3, with TRBD2 as a possible D gene (5 bases). Here the CDR3 reads CASSLSGLDTQYF. Written as DNA, the CDR3 is TGTGCCAGCAGCCTAAGCGGACTAGATACGCAGTATTTT.